The 32 T cell receptor beta chains presented below share a single source sample, sequenced in a study of human T cells and chemical hapten exposure. Noted time point: healthy volunteer bleed at 6 weeks. Total RNA was isolated from unfractionated whole blood. TCRdb reprocessed the RACE reads with MiXCR, giving one entry per CDR3 protein. The profile shows 35,000 to 55,000 distinct CDR3 sequences, approximately 4% of them singletons. The specimen was whole blood. The receptors were gathered from a human donor in good health. Some clones in this sample may be carry-over from other donors' samples.

This clonotype was recorded at least ten times. The CDR3, as DNA: TGTGCCAGCAGCGTAAATGGGGGGCAAAACGAGCAGTACTTC. Its translation is CASSVNGGQNEQYF. The genes are TRBV9 and TRBJ2-7; D is tentatively TRBD1 or TRBD2 (6 bases each). This CDR3 has 14 amino acids. Trimming stripped 1 base from V and 5 bases from J, with 13 bases between. The germline CDR1 and CDR2 sequences are SGDLS and YYNGEE.

This clonotype was seen at least ten times. V usage is TRBV6-1 and J usage is TRBJ2-7; 8 nucleotides align to TRBD2. V lost 4 bases and J lost 0; bases outside the gene matches: 5. The CDR3 is made up of 15 amino acids. CDR1 and CDR2 (germline): MNHNS, SASEGT. CDR3 DNA: TGTGCCAGCAGTGGCCCTAGCGGGTCCTCCTACGAGCAGTACTTC. Translated, it gives CASSGPSGSSYEQYF.

This clonotype was observed many times. The rearrangement uses TRBV12-3 or TRBV12-4 and TRBJ1-5; D gene unclear. The CDR3 sequence is 13 residues long. V lost 6 bases and J lost 4, with 10 bases in between. CDR3 region: CASRPTGNQPQHF. As DNA, the CDR3 is TGTGCCAGCAGACCGACGGGTAATCAGCCCCAGCATTTT.

This clonotype is labeled as medium-sized. This sequence joins TRBV11-3 and TRBJ2-4, with D perhaps matching TRBD2 (5 bases). Trimming took 3 bases from V and 6 from J, leaving 12 bases between them. CDR1 SGHNT and CDR2 YENEEA come from the germline V gene. CDR3 size: 14 residues. CDR3 loop: CASSLRAPGNIQYF. CDR3 sequence (DNA): TGTGCCAGCAGCTTGAGGGCTCCCGGAAACATTCAGTACTTC.

This clonotype was seen at least ten times. The chain carries TRBV18 and TRBJ2-5, with a possible D match to TRBD1 (5 bases). The CDR3 runs 14 residues. Trimming pared 2 bases from V and 4 bases from J, leaving 11 bases between. Germline CDR1 KGHSH, CDR2 LQKENI. CDR3 residues: CASSPAAGLETQYF. For the CDR3, the DNA is TGTGCCAGCTCACCAGCTGCAGGGTTAGAGACCCAGTACTTC.

This clonotype came up many times. This chain uses TRBV20-1 with TRBJ2-1, with D tentatively TRBD2 (6 bases). This CDR3 has 16 amino acids. V was cut by 0 bases and J by 3 bases, with 15 bases left in between. CDR1 and CDR2 (germline): DFQATT, SNEGSKA (reference sequence). DNA for the CDR3: TGCAGTGCTAGAGAACCCGGGACTTCGATCTACAATGAGCAGTTCTTC. The encoded protein is CSAREPGTSIYNEQFF.

This clonotype was found a few times. The chain couples TRBV28 to TRBJ2-7, with 7 bases that match TRBD1. Germline CDR1 reads MDHEN; CDR2 reads SYDVKM. The CDR3 sequence is 16 residues long. With V trimmed by 4 bases and J by 0 bases, 9 bases remained unmatched. The CDR3, as DNA: TGTGCCAGCAGTTCCCCTCGGACAGGCGACTCCTACGAGCAGTACTTC. This gives the protein CASSSPRTGDSYEQYF.

This clonotype was seen repeatedly, ten times or more. The gene calls are TRBV24-1 and TRBJ2-3; no definite D call. Germline CDR1 reads KGHDR; CDR2 reads SFDVKD. The V and J ends lost 7 bases and 2 bases respectively, with 3 bases between them. The CDR3 length is 11 residues. This CDR3 is CATSYTDTQYF. DNA for the CDR3: TGTGCCACCAGCTACACAGATACGCAGTATTTT.

The CDR3 sequence: CASRPVSGELFF. CDR3 DNA sequence: TGTGCCAGTAGGCCCGTCTCCGGGGAGCTGTTTTTT. The chain carries TRBV19 and TRBJ2-2; no firm D call. The V gene's germline CDR1 is LNHDA and CDR2 SQIVND (reference sequence). This CDR3 is built from 12 residues. With 6 bases removed from V and 6 bases from J, the gap between germline ends came to 8 bases.

The chain couples TRBV24-1 to TRBJ2-3; either TRBD1 or TRBD2 may fit D (5 bases each). V lost 2 bases, J lost 6 bases, and 14 bases lay in between. Per germline, CDR1 KGHDR and CDR2 SFDVKD. This CDR3 has 15 amino acids. The DNA of the CDR3 is TGTGCCACCAGTGATTGGGACGGGGAAACTGATACGCAGTATTTT. The encoded protein is CATSDWDGETDTQYF.

This clonotype was recorded many times. This chain uses TRBV29-1 with TRBJ2-3; 10 bases map to TRBD2. This CDR3 has 17 amino acids. The ends lost 5 bases at V and 0 bases at J; junction bases unmatched: 11. Germline CDR1 and CDR2: SQVTM and ANQGSEA. The CDR3 bases are TGCAGCGTTTCTGGACTAGCGGAGCAGGCTAGCACAGATACGCAGTATTTT. The encoded protein is CSVSGLAEQASTDTQYF.

This clonotype came up many times. The CDR3 spells CASSLQGSDGYTF. The CDR3 nucleotides read TGCGCCAGCAGCTTGCAGGGGTCAGATGGCTACACCTTC. The chain carries TRBV5-1 and TRBJ1-2; possible D gene TRBD1, 6 bases. With 1 base removed from V and 6 bases from J, the gap between germline ends came to 10 bases. CDR1 is SGHRS, CDR2 YFSETQ, per germline. The CDR3 spans 13 residues. The full variable domain, rest sourced from reference TRBV5-1 and TRBJ1-2, is KAGVTQTPRYLIKTRGQQVTLSCSPISGHRSVSWYQQTPGQGLQFLFEYFSETQRNKGNFPGRFSGRQFSNSRSEMNVSTLELGDSALYLCASSLQGSDGYTFGSGTRLTVV.

This clonotype was found many times. The genes are TRBV29-1 and TRBJ2-3; D might be TRBD2 (6 bases). Trimming removed 4 bases from V and 7 bases from J, with 12 bases in between. Germline V gene sequence: CDR1 SQVTM, CDR2 ANQGSEA. The CDR3 consists of 12 residues. CDR3 DNA sequence: TGCAGCGTTGTGGAGGGGAGTCATACGCAGTATTTT. This encodes CSVVEGSHTQYF.

This clonotype was counted only a few times. This sequence joins TRBV7-2 and TRBJ1-2, with D perhaps matching TRBD1 (6 bases). Germline CDR1 is SGHTA and CDR2 is FQGNSA. V was pared by 4 bases and J by 4 bases, with 16 bases between. The CDR3 consists of 15 residues. CDR3 sequence: CASSSKTGQRYGYTF. CDR3 sequence (DNA): TGTGCCAGCAGCTCCAAGACAGGACAGCGCTATGGCTACACCTTC.

This clonotype was seen at least ten times. The V and J genes are TRBV11-1 and TRBJ2-3; possible D gene TRBD1, 5 bases. Germline values: CDR1 SGHAT, CDR2 FQDESV (reference sequence). CDR3 length: 14 amino acids. V was cut by 5 bases and J by 5 bases, with 14 bases left in between. CDR3 region: CASSPGPGRDTQYF. The CDR3 coding sequence is TGTGCCAGCAGCCCAGGGCCTGGGCGAGATACGCAGTATTTT.

The table lists this clonotype with many counts. This sequence joins TRBV12-3 or TRBV12-4 and TRBJ2-1; the match to TRBD2 covers 7 bases. CDR3 length: 15 residues. V gave up 3 bases and J gave up 2 bases; unmatched junction bases: 4. The CDR3 protein is CASSLIAGPYNEQFF. CDR3 bases: TGTGCCAGCAGTTTGATAGCGGGCCCCTACAATGAGCAGTTCTTC.

This clonotype was counted at least ten times. The chain has TRBV27 and TRBJ2-3, with 12 bases that match TRBD2. Trimming removed 4 bases from V and 7 bases from J; junction bases left unmatched: 12. The germline V gene encodes CDR1 MNHEY and CDR2 SMNVEV (reference sequence). The length of the CDR3 is 17 residues. CDR3 in amino acids: CASSSARLAGGVYTQYF. In nucleotides, the CDR3 is TGTGCCAGCAGTTCCGCCAGGCTAGCGGGAGGGGTTTATACGCAGTATTTT.

The rearrangement uses TRBV28 and TRBJ2-7; D not certain. Trimming cost V 7 bases and J 3 bases, with 13 bases left between them. The CDR3 contains 13 residues. The germline V gene has CDR1 MDHEN and CDR2 SYDVKM. The CDR3 loop is CASTPTGYYEQYF. The CDR3 DNA reads as TGTGCCAGCACCCCGACGGGCTACTACGAGCAGTACTTC.

This clonotype was counted many times. The chain has TRBV27 and TRBJ2-7; the D is unclear. This CDR3 spans 14 amino acids. Per the germline V gene, CDR1 is MNHEY and CDR2 is SMNVEV (reference sequence). V dropped 5 bases and J dropped 0 bases, with 11 bases sitting between them. CDR3 amino acids: CASSPDGSSYEQYF. As DNA, the CDR3 is TGTGCCAGCAGTCCAGACGGAAGCTCCTACGAGCAGTACTTC.

This clonotype came up many times. The V call is TRBV6-4, the J call TRBJ2-3; the match to TRBD2 covers 10 bases. This CDR3 region has 15 residues. Germline CDR1 and CDR2: MRHNA and SNTAGT. V was clipped by 3 bases and J by 6 bases; unmatched bases: 6. CDR3 loop: CASSEAAGGRDTQYF. The CDR3 DNA reads as TGTGCCAGCAGTGAAGCAGCGGGAGGGCGGGATACGCAGTATTTT.

This clonotype was picked up many times. This chain joins TRBV9 and TRBJ2-6, with D possibly TRBD2 on 5 matching bases. The V end was cut by 3 bases, the J end by 3 bases, with 13 bases between. This CDR3 is 16 amino acids long. Germline lookup yields CDR1 SGDLS and CDR2 YYNGEE. The CDR3 region has the DNA TGTGCCAGCAGCGAACGAACTAGTCATGGGGCCAACGTCCTGACTTTC. Protein: CASSERTSHGANVLTF. Variable domain in full (rest from reference TRBV9 and TRBJ2-6): DSGVTQTPKHLITATGQRVTLRCSPRSGDLSVYWYQQSLDQGLQFLIQYYNGEERAKGNILERFSAQQFPDLHSELNLSSLELGDSALYFCASSERTSHGANVLTFGAGSRLTVL.

In its sample, this clonotype was seen many times. The rearrangement joins TRBV4-1 to TRBJ2-7, with a tentative D call TRBD1 (5 bases). V dropped 0 bases and J dropped 2 bases, with 11 bases sitting between them. CDR1 is MGHRA and CDR2 is YSYEKL in the germline V gene. The CDR3 is made up of 15 amino acids. CDR3 region: CASSQDSLGAYEQYF. CDR3 DNA sequence: TGCGCCAGCAGCCAAGATAGTCTAGGGGCCTACGAGCAGTACTTC.

This clonotype was seen repeatedly, ten times or more. The V gene is TRBV12-3 or TRBV12-4, the J gene TRBJ2-7, with 10 bases fitting TRBD1. This CDR3 is built from 15 residues. After removal of 1 base from V and 4 bases from J, the junction contained 4 bases not matched to a gene. The CDR3 loop is CASSLGTGGVYEQYF. The DNA of the CDR3 is TGTGCCAGCAGTTTAGGGACAGGGGGTGTGTACGAGCAGTACTTC.

This clonotype was detected ten times or more. The V gene is TRBV28, the J gene TRBJ2-7; 9 nucleotides line up with TRBD1. Losses at the gene ends were 2 bases for V and 9 bases for J; bases not matched to a gene: 8. CDR1 and CDR2 from the germline V gene are MDHEN and SYDVKM. This CDR3 has 14 amino acids. CDR3 DNA sequence: TGTGCCAGCAGTTTAAGGGGACAGGGAGTTAGGCAGTACTTC. This encodes CASSLRGQGVRQYF.

By proportion, this clonotype is medium-sized. V gene TRBV9 combines with J gene TRBJ2-1; no firm D call. Trimming cost V 3 bases and J 0 bases, with 13 bases left between them. Germline V gene data show CDR1 as SGDLS and CDR2 as YYNGEE. The CDR3 loop spans 16 amino acids. The CDR3 protein is CASSETGASSYNEQFF. The CDR3 DNA sequence: TGTGCCAGCAGCGAGACCGGCGCCAGCTCCTACAATGAGCAGTTCTTC.

This clonotype came up a few times. V and J are TRBV28 and TRBJ2-5; no clear D gene. Germline V lookup: CDR1 MDHEN, CDR2 SYDVKM. The CDR3 is made up of 12 amino acids. Trimming removed 4 bases at V and 4 bases at J, with 7 bases between. CDR3 amino acids: CASSSPRETQYF. The CDR3 region has the DNA TGTGCCAGCAGTTCCCCGAGAGAGACCCAGTACTTC.

This clonotype was found many times. The chain uses TRBV6-6 and TRBJ1-4; no clear D. This CDR3 has 17 residues. Between the trimmed V and J ends, which lost 0 bases and 8 bases, there was a span of 19 bases. The germline CDR1 and CDR2 sequences are MNHNY and SVGAGI (reference sequence). This chain's CDR3 is CASSYSISGGWNEKLFF. CDR3 sequence (DNA): TGTGCCAGCAGTTACTCGATCTCAGGAGGGTGGAACGAAAAACTGTTTTTT.

The chain combines TRBV6-1 with TRBJ1-2, with D unclear. The CDR3 consists of 14 residues. V was clipped by 6 bases and J by 5 bases, with 16 bases between them. Germline CDR1 and CDR2: MNHNS and SASEGT. In nucleotides, the CDR3 is TGTGCCAGCAGATTTACCGGGAACAATTATGGCTACACCTTC. The encoded protein is CASRFTGNNYGYTF.

This clonotype was counted ten times or more. CDR3 amino acids: CSAKSPSGTGDQPQHF. The DNA for the CDR3 is TGCAGTGCTAAAAGTCCCTCCGGGACAGGGGATCAGCCCCAGCATTTT. V and J are TRBV20-1 and TRBJ1-5; TRBD1 aligns across 10 bases. The germline V gene encodes CDR1 DFQATT and CDR2 SNEGSKA (reference sequence). This CDR3 is 16 amino acids long. With 4 bases clipped from V and 5 bases from J, the junction kept 11 bases outside the gene matches.

The chain employs TRBV3-1 and TRBJ2-7; D perhaps matches TRBD2 (6 bases). This CDR3 spans 13 amino acids. Germline V gives CDR1 LGHDT, CDR2 YNNKEL (reference sequence). The V end lost 4 bases, the J end lost 5 bases, and 12 bases lay between the germline ends. The CDR3 region is CASSPSLAHEQYF. The CDR3 DNA reads as TGTGCCAGCAGCCCGTCACTAGCCCACGAGCAGTACTTC.

The rearrangement uses TRBV29-1 and TRBJ2-7; 9 bases map to TRBD1. This CDR3 region has 13 residues. Germline CDR1 is SQVTM and CDR2 is ANQGSEA. The V segment lost 4 bases and the J segment 5 bases; nucleotides outside the gene matches: 6. The CDR3 protein is CSVVGTGWNEQYF. The CDR3 coding sequence is TGCAGCGTTGTAGGGACAGGGTGGAACGAGCAGTACTTC.

Points on this clonotype: A much larger clone lies a single base off, so this may be a read error. CDR3 DNA sequence: TGTGCCAGCAGCCACCGCAGGAGCTCCTACAATGAGCAGTTCTTC. It specifies CASSHRRSSYNEQFF. The chain recombines TRBV3-1 with TRBJ2-1, with D hard to call. Trimming left V 3 bases short and J 0 bases short, with 9 bases between. The CDR3 length is 15 residues. Germline V gene lookup returns CDR1 LGHDT and CDR2 YNNKEL (reference sequence).